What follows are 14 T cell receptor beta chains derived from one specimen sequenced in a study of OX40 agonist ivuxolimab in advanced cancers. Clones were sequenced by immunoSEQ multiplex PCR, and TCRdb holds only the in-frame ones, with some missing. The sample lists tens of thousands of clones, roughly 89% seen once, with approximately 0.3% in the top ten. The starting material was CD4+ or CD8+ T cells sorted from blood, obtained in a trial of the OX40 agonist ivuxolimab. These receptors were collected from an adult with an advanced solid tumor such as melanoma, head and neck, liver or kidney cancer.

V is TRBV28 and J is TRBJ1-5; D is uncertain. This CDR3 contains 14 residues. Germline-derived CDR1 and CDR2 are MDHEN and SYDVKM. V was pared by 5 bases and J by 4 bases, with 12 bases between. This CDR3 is CASSNTGYNQPQHF. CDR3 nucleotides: TGTGCCAGCAGTAACACGGGGTATAATCAGCCCCAGCATTTT.

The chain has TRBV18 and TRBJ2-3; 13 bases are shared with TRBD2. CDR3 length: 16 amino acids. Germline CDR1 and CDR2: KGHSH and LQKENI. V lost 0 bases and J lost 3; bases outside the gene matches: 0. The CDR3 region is CASSPPTSGRTDTQYF. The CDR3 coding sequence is TGTGCCAGCTCACCACCGACTAGCGGGAGGACAGATACGCAGTATTTT. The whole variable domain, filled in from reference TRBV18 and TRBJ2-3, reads NAGVMQNPRHLVRRRGQEARLRCSPMKGHSHVYWYRQLPEEGLKFMVYLQKENIIDESGMPKERFSAEFPKEGPSILRIQQVVRGDSAAYFCASSPPTSGRTDTQYFGPGTRLTVL.

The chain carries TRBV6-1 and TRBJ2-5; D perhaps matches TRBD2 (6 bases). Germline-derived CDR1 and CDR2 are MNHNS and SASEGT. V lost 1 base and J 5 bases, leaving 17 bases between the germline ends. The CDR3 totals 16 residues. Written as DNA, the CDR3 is TGTGCCAGCAGTGAAGGGGGGGTGGAGGGAGAGGAGACCCAGTACTTC. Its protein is CASSEGGVEGEETQYF.

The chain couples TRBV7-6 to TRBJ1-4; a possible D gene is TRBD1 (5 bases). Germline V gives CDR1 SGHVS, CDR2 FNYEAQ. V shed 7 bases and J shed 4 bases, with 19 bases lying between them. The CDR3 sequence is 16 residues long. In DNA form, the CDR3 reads TGTGCCAGCAAAGTAGGGGTGGGGCTGAGTAATGAAAAACTGTTTTTT. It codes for CASKVGVGLSNEKLFF. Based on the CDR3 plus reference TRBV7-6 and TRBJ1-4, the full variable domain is GAGVSQSPRYKVTKRGQDVALRCDPISGHVSLYWYRQALGQGPEFLTYFNYEAQQDKSGLPNDRFSAERPEGSISTLTIQRTEQRDSAMYRCASKVGVGLSNEKLFFGSGTQLSVL.

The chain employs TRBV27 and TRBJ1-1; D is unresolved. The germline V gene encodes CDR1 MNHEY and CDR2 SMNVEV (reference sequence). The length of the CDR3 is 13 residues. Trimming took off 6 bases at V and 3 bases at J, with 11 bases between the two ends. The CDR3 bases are TGTGCCAGCAGAAGACCCTCGGACACTGAAGCTTTCTTT. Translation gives CASRRPSDTEAFF.

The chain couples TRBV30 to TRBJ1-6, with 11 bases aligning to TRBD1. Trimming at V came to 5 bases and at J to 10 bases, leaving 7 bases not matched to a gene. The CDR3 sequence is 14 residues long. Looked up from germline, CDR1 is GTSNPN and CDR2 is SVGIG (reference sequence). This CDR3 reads CAWGRDRGYSPLHF. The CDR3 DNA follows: TGTGCCTGGGGCCGGGACAGGGGGTACTCACCCCTCCACTTT.

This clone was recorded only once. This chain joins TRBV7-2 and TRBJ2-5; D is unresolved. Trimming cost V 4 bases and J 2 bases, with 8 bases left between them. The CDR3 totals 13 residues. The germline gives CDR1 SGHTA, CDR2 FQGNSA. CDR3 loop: CASSSDGQETQYF. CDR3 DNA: TGTGCCAGCAGCTCCGACGGACAAGAGACCCAGTACTTC.

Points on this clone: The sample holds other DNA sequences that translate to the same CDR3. CDR3 DNA sequence: TGTGCCAGCAGCTTAGGGCAGGGTAACACTGAAGCTTTCTTT. Translating gives CASSLGQGNTEAFF. The gene calls are TRBV11-2 and TRBJ1-1; perhaps TRBD1 as D (5 bases). Trimming removed 1 base at V and 2 bases at J, with 8 bases between. The CDR3 runs to 14 residues. CDR1 and CDR2 (germline): SGHAT, FQNNGV.

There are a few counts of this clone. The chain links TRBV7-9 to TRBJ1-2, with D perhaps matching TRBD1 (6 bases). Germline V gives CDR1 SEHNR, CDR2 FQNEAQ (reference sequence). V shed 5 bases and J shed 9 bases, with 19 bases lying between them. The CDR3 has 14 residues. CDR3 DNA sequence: TGTGCCAGCAGCATTAGTTCGGGGGCTGGGAGCTACACCTTC. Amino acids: CASSISSGAGSYTF.

This chain's CDR3 is CASSLDRSREQYF. DNA of the CDR3: TGCGCCAGCAGCTTGGACAGGAGCCGCGAGCAGTACTTC. The V call is TRBV5-1, the J call TRBJ2-7; D is possibly TRBD1 (5 bases). V shed 0 bases and J shed 6 bases, with 10 bases lying between them. There are 13 residues in the CDR3. Germline CDR1 reads SGHRS; CDR2 reads YFSETQ. The full variable domain, in which reference TRBV5-1 and TRBJ2-7 provide the parts outside the CDR3, is KAGVTQTPRYLIKTRGQQVTLSCSPISGHRSVSWYQQTPGQGLQFLFEYFSETQRNKGNFPGRFSGRQFSNSRSEMNVSTLELGDSALYLCASSLDRSREQYFGPGTRLTVT.

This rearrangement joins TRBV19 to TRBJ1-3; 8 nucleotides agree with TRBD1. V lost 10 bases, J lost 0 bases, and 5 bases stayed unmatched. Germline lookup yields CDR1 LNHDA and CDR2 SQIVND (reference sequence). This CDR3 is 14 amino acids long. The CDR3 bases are TGTGCCACCTCGGACAGGGCCTCTGGAAACACCATATATTTT. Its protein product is CATSDRASGNTIYF. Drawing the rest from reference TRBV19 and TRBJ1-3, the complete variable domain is DGGITQSPKYLFRKEGQNVTLSCEQNLNHDAMYWYRQDPGQGLRLIYYSQIVNDFQKGDIAEGYSVSREKKESFPLTVTSAQKNPTAFYLCATSDRASGNTIYFGEGSWLTVV.

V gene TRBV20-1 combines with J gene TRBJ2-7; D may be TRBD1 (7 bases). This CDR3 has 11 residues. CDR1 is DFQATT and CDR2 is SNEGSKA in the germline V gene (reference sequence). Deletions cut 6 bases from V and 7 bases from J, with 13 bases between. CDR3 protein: CSARAGGEQYF. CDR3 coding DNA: TGCAGTGCCCGGGCAGGGGGGGAGCAGTACTTC.

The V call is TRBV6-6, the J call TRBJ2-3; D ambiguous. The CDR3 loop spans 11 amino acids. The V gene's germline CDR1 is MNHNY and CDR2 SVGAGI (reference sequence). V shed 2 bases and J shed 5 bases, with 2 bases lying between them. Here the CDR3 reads CASSYLDTQYF. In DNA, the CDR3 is TGTGCCAGCAGTTACCTAGATACGCAGTATTTT.

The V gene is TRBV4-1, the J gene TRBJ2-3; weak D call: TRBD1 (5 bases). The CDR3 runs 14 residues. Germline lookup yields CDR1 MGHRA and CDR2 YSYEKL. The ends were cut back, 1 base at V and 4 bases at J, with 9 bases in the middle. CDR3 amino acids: CASSQARVADTQYF. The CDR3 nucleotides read TGCGCCAGCAGCCAAGCCAGGGTGGCAGATACGCAGTATTTT.